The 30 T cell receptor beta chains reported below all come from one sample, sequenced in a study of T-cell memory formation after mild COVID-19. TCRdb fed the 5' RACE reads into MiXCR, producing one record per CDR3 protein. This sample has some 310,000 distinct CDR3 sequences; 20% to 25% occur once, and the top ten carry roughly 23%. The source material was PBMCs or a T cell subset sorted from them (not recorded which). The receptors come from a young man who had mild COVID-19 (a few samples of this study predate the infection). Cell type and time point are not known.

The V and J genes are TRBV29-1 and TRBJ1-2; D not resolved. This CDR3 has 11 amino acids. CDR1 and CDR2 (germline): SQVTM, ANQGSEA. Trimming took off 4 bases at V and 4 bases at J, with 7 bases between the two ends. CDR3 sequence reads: CSVGDAYGYTF. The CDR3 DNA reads TGCAGCGTTGGGGATGCCTATGGCTACACCTTC.

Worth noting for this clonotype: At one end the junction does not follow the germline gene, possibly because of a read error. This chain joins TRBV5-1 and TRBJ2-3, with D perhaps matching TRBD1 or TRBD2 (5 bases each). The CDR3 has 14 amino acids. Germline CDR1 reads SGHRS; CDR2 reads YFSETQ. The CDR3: CDSSPGTVDATQYF. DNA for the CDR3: TGCGACAGCAGCCCAGGGACGGTTGACGCTACGCAGTATTTT.

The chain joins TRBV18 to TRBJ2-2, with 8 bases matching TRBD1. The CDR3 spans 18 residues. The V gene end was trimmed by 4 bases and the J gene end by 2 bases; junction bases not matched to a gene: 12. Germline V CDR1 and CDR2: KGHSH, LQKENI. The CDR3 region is CASSQRTGPVYNTGELFF. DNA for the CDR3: TGTGCCAGCTCACAAAGGACAGGGCCAGTCTATAACACCGGGGAGCTGTTTTTT. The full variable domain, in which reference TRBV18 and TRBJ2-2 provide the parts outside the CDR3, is NAGVMQNPRHLVRRRGQEARLRCSPMKGHSHVYWYRQLPEEGLKFMVYLQKENIIDESGMPKERFSAEFPKEGPSILRIQQVVRGDSAAYFCASSQRTGPVYNTGELFFGEGSRLTVL.

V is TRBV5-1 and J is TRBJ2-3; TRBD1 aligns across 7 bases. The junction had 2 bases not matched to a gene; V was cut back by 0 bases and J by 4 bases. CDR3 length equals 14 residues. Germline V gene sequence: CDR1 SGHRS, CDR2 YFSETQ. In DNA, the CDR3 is TGCGCCAGCAGCTTGGGACAGGGCCCAGATACGCAGTATTTT. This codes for CASSLGQGPDTQYF.

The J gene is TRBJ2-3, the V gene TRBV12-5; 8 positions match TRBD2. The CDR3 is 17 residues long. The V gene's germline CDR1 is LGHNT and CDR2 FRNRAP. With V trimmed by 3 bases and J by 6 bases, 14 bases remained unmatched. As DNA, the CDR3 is TGTGCTAGTGGTTTCAGCATCGGGGGGGCCGGGGTTGATACGCAGTATTTT. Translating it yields CASGFSIGGAGVDTQYF.

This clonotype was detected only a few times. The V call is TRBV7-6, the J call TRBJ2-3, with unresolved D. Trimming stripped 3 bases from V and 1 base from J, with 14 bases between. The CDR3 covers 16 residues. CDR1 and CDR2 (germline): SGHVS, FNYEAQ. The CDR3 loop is CASSFRQARGTDTQYF. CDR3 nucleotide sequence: TGTGCCAGCAGCTTTCGCCAGGCCCGGGGCACAGATACGCAGTATTTT.

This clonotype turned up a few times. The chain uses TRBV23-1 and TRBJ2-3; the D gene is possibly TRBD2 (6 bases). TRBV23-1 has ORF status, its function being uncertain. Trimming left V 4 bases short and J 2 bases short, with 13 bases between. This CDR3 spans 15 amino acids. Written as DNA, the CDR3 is TGCGCCAGCAGTCCCCCCAGGAGGGTCACAGATACGCAGTATTTT. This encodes CASSPPRRVTDTQYF.

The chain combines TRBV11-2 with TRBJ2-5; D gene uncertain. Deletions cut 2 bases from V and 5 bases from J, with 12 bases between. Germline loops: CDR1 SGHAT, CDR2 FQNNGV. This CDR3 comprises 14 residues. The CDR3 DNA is TGTGCCAGCAGCTTAAGCGTTTGGTACGAGACCCAGTACTTC. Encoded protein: CASSLSVWYETQYF. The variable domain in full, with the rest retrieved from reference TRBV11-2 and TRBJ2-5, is EAGVAQSPRYKIIEKRQSVAFWCNPISGHATLYWYQQILGQGPKLLIQFQNNGVVDDSQLPKDRFSAERLKGVDSTLKIQPAKLEDSAVYLCASSLSVWYETQYFGPGTRLLVL.

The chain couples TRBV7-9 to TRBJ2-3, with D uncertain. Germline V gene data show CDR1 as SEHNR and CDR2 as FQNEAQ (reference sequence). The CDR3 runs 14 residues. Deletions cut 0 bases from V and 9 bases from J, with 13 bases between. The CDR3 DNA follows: TGTGCCAGCAGCTTAGCGAGGCCACATCTAACGCAGTATTTT. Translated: CASSLARPHLTQYF.

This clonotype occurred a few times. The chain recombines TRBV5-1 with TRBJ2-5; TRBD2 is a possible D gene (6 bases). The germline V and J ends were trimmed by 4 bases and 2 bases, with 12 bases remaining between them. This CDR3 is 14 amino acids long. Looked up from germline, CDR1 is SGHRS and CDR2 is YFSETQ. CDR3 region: CASSRTRGQETQYF. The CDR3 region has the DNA TGCGCCAGCAGCCGTACCCGGGGGCAAGAGACCCAGTACTTC. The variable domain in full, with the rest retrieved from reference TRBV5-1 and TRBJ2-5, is KAGVTQTPRYLIKTRGQQVTLSCSPISGHRSVSWYQQTPGQGLQFLFEYFSETQRNKGNFPGRFSGRQFSNSRSEMNVSTLELGDSALYLCASSRTRGQETQYFGPGTRLLVL.

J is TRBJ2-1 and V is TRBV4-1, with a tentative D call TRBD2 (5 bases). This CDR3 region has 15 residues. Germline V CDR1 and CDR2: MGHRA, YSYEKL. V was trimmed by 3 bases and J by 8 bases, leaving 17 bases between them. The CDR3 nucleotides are TGCGCCAGCAGCCATCCCGCCGGAGGCCTGGATGAGCAGTTCTTC. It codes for CASSHPAGGLDEQFF.

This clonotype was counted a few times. The CDR3 region has the DNA TGCAGTGCGGGGGTCGATAGGCGGTCGGGGACTGAAGCTTTCTTT. Its protein product is CSAGVDRRSGTEAFF. This chain joins TRBV20-1 and TRBJ1-1; the D gene is possibly TRBD1 (5 bases). V shed 6 bases and J shed 5 bases, with 22 bases lying between them. CDR1 DFQATT and CDR2 SNEGSKA come from the germline V gene (reference sequence). The CDR3 loop spans 15 amino acids.

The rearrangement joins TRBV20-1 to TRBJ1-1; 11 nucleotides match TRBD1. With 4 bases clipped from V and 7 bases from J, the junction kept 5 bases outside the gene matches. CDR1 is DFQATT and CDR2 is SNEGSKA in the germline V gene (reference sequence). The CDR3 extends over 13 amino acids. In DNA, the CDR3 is TGCAGTGCTAAGGACAGGGGGCGAGGTGAAGCTTTCTTT. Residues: CSAKDRGRGEAFF.

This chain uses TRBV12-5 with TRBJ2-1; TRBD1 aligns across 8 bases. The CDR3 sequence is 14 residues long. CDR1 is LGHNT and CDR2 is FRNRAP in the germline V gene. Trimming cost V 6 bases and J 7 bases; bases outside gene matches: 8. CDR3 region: CASGEATGVNEQFF. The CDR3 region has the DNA TGTGCTAGTGGAGAAGCGACAGGGGTTAATGAGCAGTTCTTC.

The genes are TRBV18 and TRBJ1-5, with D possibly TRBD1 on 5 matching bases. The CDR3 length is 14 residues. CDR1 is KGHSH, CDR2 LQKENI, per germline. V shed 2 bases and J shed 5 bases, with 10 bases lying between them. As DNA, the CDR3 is TGTGCCAGCTCACCAGAGGAGGGGCATCAGCCCCAGCATTTT. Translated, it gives CASSPEEGHQPQHF.

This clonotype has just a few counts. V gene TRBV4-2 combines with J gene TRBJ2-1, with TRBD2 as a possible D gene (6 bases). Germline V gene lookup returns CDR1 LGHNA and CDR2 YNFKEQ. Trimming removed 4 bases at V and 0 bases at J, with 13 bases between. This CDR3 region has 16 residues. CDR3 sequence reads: CASSRLALSSYNEQFF. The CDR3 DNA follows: TGTGCCAGCAGCCGGCTAGCGCTCAGCTCCTACAATGAGCAGTTCTTC.

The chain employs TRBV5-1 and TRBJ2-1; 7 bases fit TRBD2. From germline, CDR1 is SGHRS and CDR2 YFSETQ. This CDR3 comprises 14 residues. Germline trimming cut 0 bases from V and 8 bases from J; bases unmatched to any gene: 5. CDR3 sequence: CASSLEGTTDEQFF. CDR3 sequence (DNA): TGCGCCAGCAGCTTGGAAGGGACTACCGATGAGCAGTTCTTC. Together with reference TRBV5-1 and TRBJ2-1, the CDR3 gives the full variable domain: KAGVTQTPRYLIKTRGQQVTLSCSPISGHRSVSWYQQTPGQGLQFLFEYFSETQRNKGNFPGRFSGRQFSNSRSEMNVSTLELGDSALYLCASSLEGTTDEQFFGPGTRLTVL.

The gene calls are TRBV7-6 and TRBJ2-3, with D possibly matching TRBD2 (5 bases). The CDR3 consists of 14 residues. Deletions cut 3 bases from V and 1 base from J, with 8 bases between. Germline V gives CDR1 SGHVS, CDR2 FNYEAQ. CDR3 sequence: CASSLVARTDTQYF. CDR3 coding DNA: TGTGCCAGCAGCTTGGTAGCGCGCACAGATACGCAGTATTTT. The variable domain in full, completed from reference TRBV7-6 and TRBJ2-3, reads GAGVSQSPRYKVTKRGQDVALRCDPISGHVSLYWYRQALGQGPEFLTYFNYEAQQDKSGLPNDRFSAERPEGSISTLTIQRTEQRDSAMYRCASSLVARTDTQYFGPGTRLTVL.

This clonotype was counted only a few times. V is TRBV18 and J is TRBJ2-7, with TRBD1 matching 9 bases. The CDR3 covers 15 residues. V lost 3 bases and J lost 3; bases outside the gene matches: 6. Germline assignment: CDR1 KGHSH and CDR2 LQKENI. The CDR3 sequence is CASSPQRQGGYEQYF. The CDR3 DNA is TGTGCCAGCTCACCCCAAAGACAGGGGGGCTACGAGCAGTACTTC.

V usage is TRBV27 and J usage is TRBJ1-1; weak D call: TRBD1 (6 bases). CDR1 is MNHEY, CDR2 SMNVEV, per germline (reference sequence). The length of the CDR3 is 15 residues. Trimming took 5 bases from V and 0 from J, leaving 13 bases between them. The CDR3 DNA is TGTGCCAGCAGTCTGGGGGCCGGTTTGAACACTGAAGCTTTCTTT. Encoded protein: CASSLGAGLNTEAFF.

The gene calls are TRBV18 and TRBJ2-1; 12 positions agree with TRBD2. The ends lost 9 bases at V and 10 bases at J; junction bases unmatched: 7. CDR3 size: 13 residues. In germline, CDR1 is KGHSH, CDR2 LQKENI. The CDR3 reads CASMTSGGPEQFF. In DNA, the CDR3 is TGTGCCAGTATGACTAGCGGGGGCCCAGAGCAGTTCTTC.

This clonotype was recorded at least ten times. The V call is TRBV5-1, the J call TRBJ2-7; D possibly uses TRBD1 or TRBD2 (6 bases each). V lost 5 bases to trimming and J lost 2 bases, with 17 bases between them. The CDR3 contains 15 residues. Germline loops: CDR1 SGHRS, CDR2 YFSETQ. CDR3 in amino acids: CASSWGAGEAYEQYV. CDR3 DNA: TGCGCCAGCAGTTGGGGGGCAGGGGAGGCCTACGAGCAGTACGTC.

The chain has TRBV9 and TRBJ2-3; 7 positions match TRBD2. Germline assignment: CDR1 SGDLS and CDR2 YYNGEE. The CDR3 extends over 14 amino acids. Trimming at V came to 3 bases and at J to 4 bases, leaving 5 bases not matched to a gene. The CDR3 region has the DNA TGTGCCAGCAGCGCGACTAGCCAGCCAGATACGCAGTATTTT. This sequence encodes CASSATSQPDTQYF. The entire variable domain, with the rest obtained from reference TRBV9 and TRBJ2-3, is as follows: DSGVTQTPKHLITATGQRVTLRCSPRSGDLSVYWYQQSLDQGLQFLIQYYNGEERAKGNILERFSAQQFPDLHSELNLSSLELGDSALYFCASSATSQPDTQYFGPGTRLTVL.

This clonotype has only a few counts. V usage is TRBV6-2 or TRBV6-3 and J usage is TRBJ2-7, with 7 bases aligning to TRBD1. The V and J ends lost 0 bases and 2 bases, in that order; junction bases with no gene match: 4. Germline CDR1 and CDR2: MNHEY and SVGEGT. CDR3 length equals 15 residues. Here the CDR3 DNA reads TGTGCCAGCAGTTACTCGAATCAGGGGGCCTACGAGCAGTACGTC. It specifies CASSYSNQGAYEQYV.

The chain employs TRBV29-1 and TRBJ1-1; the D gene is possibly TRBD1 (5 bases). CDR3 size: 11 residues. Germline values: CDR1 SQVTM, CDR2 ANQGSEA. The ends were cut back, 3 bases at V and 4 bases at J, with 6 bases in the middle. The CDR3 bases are TGCAGCGTTGACGGGGGCACTGAAGCTTTCTTT. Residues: CSVDGGTEAFF.

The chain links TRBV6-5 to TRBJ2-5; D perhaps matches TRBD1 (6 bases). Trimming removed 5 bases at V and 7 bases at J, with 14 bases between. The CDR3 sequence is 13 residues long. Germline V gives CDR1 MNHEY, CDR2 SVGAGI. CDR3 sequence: CASSQGMGGTQYF. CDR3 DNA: TGTGCCAGCAGTCAGGGGATGGGCGGGACCCAGTACTTC.

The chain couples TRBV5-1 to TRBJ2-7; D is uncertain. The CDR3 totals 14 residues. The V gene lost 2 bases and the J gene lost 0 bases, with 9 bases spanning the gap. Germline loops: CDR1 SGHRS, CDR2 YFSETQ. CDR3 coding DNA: TGCGCCAGCAGCTTCGGGCCCAGCTCCTACGAGCAGTACGTC. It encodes CASSFGPSSYEQYV.

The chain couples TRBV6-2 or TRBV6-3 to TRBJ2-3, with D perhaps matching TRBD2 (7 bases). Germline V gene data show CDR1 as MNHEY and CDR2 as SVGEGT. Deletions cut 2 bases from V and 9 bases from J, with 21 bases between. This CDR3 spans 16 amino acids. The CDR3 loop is CASSYGAGARQGTQYF. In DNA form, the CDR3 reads TGTGCCAGCAGTTACGGGGCGGGGGCCCGTCAAGGAACGCAGTATTTT.

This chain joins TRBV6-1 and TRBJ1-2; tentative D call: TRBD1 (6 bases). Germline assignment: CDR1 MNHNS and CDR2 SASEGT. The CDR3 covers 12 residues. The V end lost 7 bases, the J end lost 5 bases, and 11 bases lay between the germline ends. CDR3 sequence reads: CASKTGWYGYTF. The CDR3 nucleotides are TGTGCCAGCAAAACAGGGTGGTATGGCTACACCTTC.

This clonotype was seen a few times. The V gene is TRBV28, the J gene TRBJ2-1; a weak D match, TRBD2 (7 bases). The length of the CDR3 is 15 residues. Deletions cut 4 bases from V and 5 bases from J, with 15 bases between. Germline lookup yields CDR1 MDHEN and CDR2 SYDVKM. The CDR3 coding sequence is TGTGCCAGCAGTTCGCGGGGGCCCGTAAACAATGAGCAGTTCTTC. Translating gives CASSSRGPVNNEQFF.